A selection of T cell receptor beta chains follows, all from one sample in a study of blood T cell repertoires in COVID-19. Only in-frame clones appear in the TCRdb table, and some are missing; sequencing was by immunoSEQ multiplex PCR. The table shows approximately 460,000 clones, with 89% occurring only once. The sequencing input was peripheral blood. Every receptor here comes from a man in his late teens or twenties with COVID-19, enrolled during active disease. Both conserved end residues are part of each CDR3. Fields, in order: V gene, clone size, J gene, D gene, CDR3 protein, CDR3 DNA. The D gene is left open where the match is weak. Clone size appears in some rows only: once, few, many, or a class for an expanded clone.

V: TRBV19
size: NA
J: TRBJ2-7
D: TRBD1
CDR3: CASSPGTGESSYEQYF
DNA: TGTGCCAGTAGTCCCGGGACAGGGGAAAGCTCCTACGAGCAGTACTTC

V: TRBV2
size: NA
J: TRBJ2-1
D: NA
CDR3: CAINSPSSSHYNEQFF
DNA: TGTGCCATTAACAGCCCCTCTAGCTCCCACTACAATGAGCAGTTCTTC

V: TRBV11-3
size: once
J: TRBJ1-1
D: NA
CDR3: CASSSLQGWNTEAFF
DNA: TGTGCCAGCAGCTCATTACAGGGTTGGAACACTGAAGCTTTCTTT

V: TRBV11-3
size: NA
J: TRBJ1-1
D: NA
CDR3: CASSLVGGATNTEAFF
DNA: TGTGCCAGCAGCTTAGTGGGGGGGGCTACGAACACTGAAGCTTTCTTT

V: TRBV19
size: NA
J: TRBJ1-1
D: TRBD1
CDR3: CASSMEGQGSTEAFF
DNA: TGTGCCAGTAGTATGGAGGGACAGGGTTCCACTGAAGCTTTCTTT

V: TRBV7-8
size: NA
J: TRBJ2-7
D: NA
CDR3: CASSLGRGYEQYF
DNA: TGTGCCAGCAGCTTAGGCAGGGGCTACGAGCAGTACTTC

V: TRBV15
size: NA
J: TRBJ1-5
D: TRBD1
CDR3: CATGQAPNQPQHF
DNA: TGTGCCACCGGACAGGCACCTAATCAGCCCCAGCATTTT

V: TRBV12-5
size: NA
J: TRBJ2-3
D: TRBD2
CDR3: CASGPSGSTDTQYF
DNA: TGTGCTAGTGGCCCTAGCGGGAGTACAGATACGCAGTATTTT

V: TRBV6-5
size: NA
J: TRBJ2-7
D: NA
CDR3: CASSYSMGARYEQYF
DNA: TGTGCCAGCAGTTACTCGATGGGGGCGCGGTACGAGCAGTACTTC

V: TRBV20-1
size: once
J: TRBJ1-5
D: NA
CDR3: CSASGGRRQPQHF
DNA: TGCAGTGCTAGTGGAGGTAGAAGGCAGCCCCAGCATTTT

V: TRBV7-8
size: NA
J: TRBJ2-1
D: TRBD2
CDR3: CASSLEERGAYNEQFF
DNA: TGTGCCAGCAGCTTAGAAGAGCGGGGGGCCTACAATGAGCAGTTCTTC